This is a list of T cell receptor beta chains from one sample in a study of naive and memory T cell subsets. Using its own MiXCR run on the UMI-ligation and nested PCR reads, TCRdb lists one record per CDR3 protein. The sample carries more than 8,500 distinct CDR3 sequences, roughly 5.5% recorded once. Sequences were obtained from CD4+ TEMRA cells from blood. All receptors derive from a human donor in good health. Each CDR3 is given with its conserved first and last residue. The D gene is left open where the match is weak. The size of a clone is reported for some rows only, either as once, few or many, or as a class for expanded clones.

V	J	D	size	DNA	CDR3
TRBV5-5	TRBJ1-2	TRBD1	many	TGTGCCAGCAACCCGACAGGGGATAACTATGGCTACACCTTC	CASNPTGDNYGYTF
TRBV25-1	TRBJ2-5	TRBD1	.	TGTGCCAGCAGTGAACATGTCGGGACAGCGGCCCAAGAGACCCAGTACTTC	CASSEHVGTAAQETQYF
TRBV6-2/TRBV6-3	TRBJ1-5	.	many	TGTGCCAGCAGTAACTACAGGGATCAGCCCCAGCATTTT	CASSNYRDQPQHF
TRBV6-1	TRBJ2-6	.	many	TGTGCCAGCACTGGACACTCTGCTGGGGCCAACGTCCTGACTTTC	CASTGHSAGANVLTF
TRBV7-2	TRBJ2-5	TRBD2	many	TGTGCCAGCAGCTTAGCGCTAGCGGGACAAGAGACCCAGTACTTC	CASSLALAGQETQYF
TRBV6-2/TRBV6-3	TRBJ2-3	.	many	TGTGCCAGCAGTTTCTCAGATACGCAGTATTTT	CASSFSDTQYF
TRBV6-6	TRBJ1-2	.	many	TGTGCCAGCAGGACCGGGGAAGGAGGCTATGGCTACACCTTC	CASRTGEGGYGYTF
TRBV28	TRBJ2-3	.	.	TGTGCCAGCAGTCTTGGGGGAAAAACAGATACGCAGTATTTT	CASSLGGKTDTQYF
TRBV18	TRBJ1-2	.	few	TGTGCCAGCTCACTGACGACAGGAGACCTTAGCTATGGCTACACCTTC	CASSLTTGDLSYGYTF
TRBV7-2	TRBJ2-7	TRBD1	few	TGTGCCAGCAGCGCCCGACAGGGAACCTACGAGCAGTACTTC	CASSARQGTYEQYF
TRBV20-1	TRBJ2-7	.	many	TGCAGTGCTAGAGATTGGGGACAAAGCTCCTACGAGCAGTACTTC	CSARDWGQSSYEQYF
TRBV3-1	TRBJ2-1	.	many	TGTGCCTGCAGTTTACGGAATGAGCAGTTCTTC	CACSLRNEQFF
TRBV20-1	TRBJ2-4	.	many	TGCAGTGCTCTCCAGACTATATCGGCCAAAAACATTCAGTACTTC	CSALQTISAKNIQYF
TRBV24-1	TRBJ2-2	.	.	TGTGCCACCCGGAACGGGGTACACTCCGGGGAGCTGTTTTTT	CATRNGVHSGELFF
TRBV6-5	TRBJ1-1	.	.	TGTGCCAGCATCCCGCCCGGACACCAGTTCACTGAAGCTTTCTTT	CASIPPGHQFTEAFF
TRBV2	TRBJ2-3	TRBD2	many	TGTGCCAGCAAGCGGGAGCCGGGGGCAGATACGCAGTATTTT	CASKREPGADTQYF
TRBV4-1	TRBJ2-7	TRBD2	.	TGCGCCAGCAGCCAACTAGCGGGAGTGATCTCCTACTACGAGCAGTACTTC	CASSQLAGVISYYEQYF
TRBV3-1	TRBJ1-1	.	many	TGTGCCAGCAGCCCGCTCGCCTTGAGTGAAGCTTTCTTT	CASSPLALSEAFF
TRBV7-2	TRBJ2-1	.	.	TGTGCCAGCAGCCTTAAGGGAGCTGAGCAGTTCTTC	CASSLKGAEQFF
TRBV18	TRBJ1-3	TRBD1	many	TGTGCCAGCTCACCTAATATGGGACAGGGGCGAAACACCATATATTTT	CASSPNMGQGRNTIYF
TRBV7-8	TRBJ2-7	.	many	TGTGCCAGCAGCACACGAAGGGACGGACCCTACGAGCAGTACTTC	CASSTRRDGPYEQYF
TRBV4-3	TRBJ2-5	.	.	TGCGCCAGCAGCCAAGATTTCGGAGAGACCCAGTACTTC	CASSQDFGETQYF
TRBV7-9	TRBJ1-5	TRBD1	many	TGTGCCAGCAGCCAACAGGGGGGCAATCAGCCCCAGCATTTT	CASSQQGGNQPQHF
TRBV20-1	TRBJ1-5	TRBD1	many	TGCAGTGCGGACAGGGGGCACAATCAGCCCCAGCATTTT	CSADRGHNQPQHF
TRBV18	TRBJ2-5	.	.	TGTGCCAGCTCAGAAGCGCTCCAAGAGACCCAGTACTTC	CASSEALQETQYF
TRBV7-8	TRBJ1-5	.	few	TGTGCCAGCAGCTTAAGGAGCCCCGGAGGGGGCAATCAGCCCCAGCATTTT	CASSLRSPGGGNQPQHF
TRBV6-2/TRBV6-3	TRBJ2-7	TRBD1	medium-sized	TGTGCCAGCAGTTACATACAGGGGGCCAACGAGCAGTACTTC	CASSYIQGANEQYF
TRBV12-3/TRBV12-4	TRBJ1-1	.	many	TGTGCCAGCAGTTTAAACCCCAGGAACACTGAAGCTTTCTTT	CASSLNPRNTEAFF
TRBV29-1	TRBJ2-7	.	few	TGCAGCGTTCGGTGGGGCGGCTCCTACGAGCAGTACTTC	CSVRWGGSYEQYF
TRBV11-2	TRBJ2-3	.	many	TGTGCCAGCAGCCGAGACAACACAGATACGCAGTATTTT	CASSRDNTDTQYF
TRBV28	TRBJ2-5	.	few	TGTGCCAGCAGTTCACTTATAGAGACCCAGTACTTC	CASSSLIETQYF
TRBV7-2	TRBJ2-1	TRBD2	few	TGTGCCAGCAGATCTCTAGCGGGAGTGTACAATGAGCAGTTCTTC	CASRSLAGVYNEQFF
TRBV14	TRBJ1-6	TRBD1	many	TGTGCCAGCAGCCGACCACAGGGGGCGGCCTATAATTCACCCCTCCACTTT	CASSRPQGAAYNSPLHF
TRBV20-1	TRBJ2-3	TRBD2	many	TGCAGTGCTAATCTAGCGGGTCTCACAGATACGCAGTATTTT	CSANLAGLTDTQYF
TRBV7-2	TRBJ1-4	TRBD1	many	TGTGCCAGCAGCCCAAGGACAGGTGAAAAACTGTTTTTT	CASSPRTGEKLFF
TRBV15	TRBJ1-4	.	many	TGTGCCACCAGCAGAGATCGCGGATCTGAAAAACTGTTTTTT	CATSRDRGSEKLFF
TRBV20-1	TRBJ2-7	.	many	TGCAGTGCTAGGGGGGTCTCCGAGCAGTACTTC	CSARGVSEQYF
TRBV10-3	TRBJ2-1	TRBD2	many	TGTGCCATCAGTGGGCAGGGAGGGAATGAGCAGTTCTTC	CAISGQGGNEQFF
TRBV14	TRBJ1-1	.	many	TGTGCCAGCAGCCAAGATTTAACGAACACTGAAGCTTTCTTT	CASSQDLTNTEAFF